Each of the 28 T cell receptor beta chains below was sequenced from the same sample in a study of T cells in Graves' hyperthyroidism and ophthalmopathy (dated by TCRdb to the late 2010s). Receptor libraries were prepared by multiplex PCR. Sequenced on an Illumina HiSeq 2000. Amplification of TCR beta CDR3 regions was carried out from RNA transcripts. The TCR CDR3 was subjected to a first round of RT-PCR using the HTBI primer set and the Qiagen OneStep RT-PCR kit. The public reads were reanalyzed by TCRdb: fastp trimming at Q25, MiXCR alignment, in-frame beta chains only. Rows matching on CDR3 protein sequence are summarized as one entry with the most common DNA and genes. The sample table records roughly 500,000 distinct CDR3 sequences; about 15% of these occur just once. The ten largest clones capture less than 30% of the sample. Sequences were obtained from blood. These receptors were obtained from a woman younger than 45 with Graves' ophthalmopathy.

This clonotype was detected ten times or more. The chain carries TRBV18 and TRBJ2-7, with unresolved D. The CDR3 loop spans 14 amino acids. The V gene lost 3 bases and the J gene lost 5 bases, with 14 bases spanning the gap. From germline, CDR1 is KGHSH and CDR2 LQKENI. This CDR3 is CASSPRTAEDEQYF. The CDR3 DNA is TGTGCCAGCTCACCCCGGACGGCCGAGGACGAGCAGTACTTC.

About this clonotype: A read error may explain this, as a much larger clone is one base away. The V gene is TRBV14, the J gene TRBJ1-3; D remains ambiguous. CDR3 length: 15 amino acids. Germline loops: CDR1 SGHDN, CDR2 FVKESK. V was clipped by 0 bases and J by 0 bases, with 6 bases between them. The CDR3 bases are TGTGCCAGCAGCCAAGAAGGGATCTCTGGAAACACCATATATTTT. Protein: CASSQEGISGNTIYF.

This clonotype was recorded at least ten times. The genes are TRBV12-3 or TRBV12-4 and TRBJ2-7; TRBD1 matches 7 bases. The CDR3 extends over 14 amino acids. V shed 7 bases, J shed 6 bases, and the junction held 12 bases outside the gene matches. This CDR3 is CASTLRTGDVEQYF. The CDR3, as DNA: TGTGCCAGCACCCTTCGGACAGGAGATGTCGAGCAGTACTTC.

This clonotype has only a few counts. The J gene is TRBJ2-2, the V gene TRBV19, with D perhaps TRBD1 (6 bases). The germline V gene encodes CDR1 LNHDA and CDR2 SQIVND (reference sequence). The CDR3 length is 17 residues. V was pared by 4 bases and J by 3 bases, with 18 bases between. The CDR3 protein is CASSKSNRVRDTGELFF. DNA for the CDR3: TGTGCCAGTAGTAAGTCTAACAGGGTACGGGACACCGGGGAGCTGTTTTTT.

This clonotype was recorded a few times. V and J are TRBV19 and TRBJ2-5; D unresolved. Germline assignment: CDR1 LNHDA and CDR2 SQIVND (reference sequence). This CDR3 has 18 residues. V was clipped by 2 bases and J by 5 bases, with 24 bases between them. The CDR3 nucleotides read TGTGCCAGTAGTATATTCCCCGTTCGAATTGGAATATTGGAGACCCAGTACTTC. Its protein is CASSIFPVRIGILETQYF.

This clonotype was counted ten times or more. This chain joins TRBV7-2 and TRBJ1-1; the D is unclear. The CDR3 is 15 residues long. Between the trimmed V and J ends, which lost 1 base and 0 bases, there was a span of 9 bases. Germline assignment: CDR1 SGHTA and CDR2 FQGNSA. CDR3 sequence (DNA): TGTGCCAGCAGCTTAGGGTCCCTGGTGAACACTGAAGCTTTCTTT. Translating it yields CASSLGSLVNTEAFF.

J is TRBJ1-5 and V is TRBV19; D gene unclear. The V gene's germline CDR1 is LNHDA and CDR2 SQIVND (reference sequence). The CDR3 consists of 16 residues. Trimming removed 5 bases from V and 8 bases from J, with 22 bases in between. The DNA of the CDR3 is TGTGCCAGTAGTGCTGATATAGCCTCATTGTCGGAGCCCCAGCATTTT. It encodes CASSADIASLSEPQHF.

This clonotype has at least ten counts. The chain uses TRBV7-2 and TRBJ2-3; no clear D gene. The CDR3 consists of 13 residues. The germline gives CDR1 SGHTA, CDR2 FQGNSA. The ends were cut back, 0 bases at V and 6 bases at J, with 7 bases in the middle. The CDR3 DNA reads TGTGCCAGCAGCTTAGCCCAGGCGGATACGCAGTATTTT. Protein sequence: CASSLAQADTQYF.

This chain uses TRBV29-1 with TRBJ2-3; 8 nucleotides align to TRBD1. The germline V gene encodes CDR1 SQVTM and CDR2 ANQGSEA. This CDR3 is 12 amino acids long. With V trimmed by 6 bases and J by 5 bases, 4 bases remained unmatched. Written as DNA, the CDR3 is TGCAGCGTGATTACAGGGGGAGATACGCAGTATTTT. Its protein is CSVITGGDTQYF.

Remarks on this clonotype: Just one base apart from a much larger clone, this may be a read error. The chain is built from TRBV20-1 and TRBJ2-7, with 11 bases aligning to TRBD2. CDR1 DFQATT and CDR2 SNEGSKA come from the germline V gene (reference sequence). The CDR3 contains 19 residues. V lost 1 base to trimming and J lost 5 bases; unmatched junction nucleotides: 19. This chain's CDR3 is CSARATGLAEVRPEDEQYF. The CDR3, as DNA: TGCAGTGCTAGAGCTACGGGACTAGCGGAAGTACGACCTGAGGACGAGCAGTACTTC.

This clonotype was observed at least ten times. The genes are TRBV7-3 and TRBJ1-5; D ambiguous. Germline assignment: CDR1 SGHTA and CDR2 FQGTGA. V gave up 2 bases and J gave up 4 bases, with 6 bases separating them. The CDR3 extends over 13 amino acids. The CDR3 nucleotides read TGTGCCAGCAGCTTATGGGAAAATCAGCCCCAGCATTTT. This sequence encodes CASSLWENQPQHF.

This clonotype was detected many times. The J gene is TRBJ2-2, the V gene TRBV7-2; a weak D match, TRBD2 (6 bases). The CDR3 sequence is 13 residues long. V shed 3 bases and J shed 7 bases, with 9 bases lying between them. Per germline, CDR1 SGHTA and CDR2 FQGNSA. The CDR3 nucleotides read TGTGCCAGCAGCTTGGCGGGGAGCGGGGAGCTGTTTTTT. Its protein is CASSLAGSGELFF.

The sample holds many counts of this clonotype. J is TRBJ2-1 and V is TRBV18; no clear D. CDR3 length: 17 residues. V lost 2 bases, J lost 5 bases, and 19 bases lay in between. Germline assignment: CDR1 KGHSH and CDR2 LQKENI. The CDR3 coding sequence is TGTGCCAGCTCACCATTATCCCCGATGGGTATCGACAATGAGCAGTTCTTC. Its protein product is CASSPLSPMGIDNEQFF.

This clonotype was counted at least ten times. The chain joins TRBV2 to TRBJ1-5, with TRBD1 identical over 9 bases. V lost 5 bases, J lost 4 bases, and 9 bases stayed unmatched. Germline V CDR1 and CDR2: SNHLY, FYNNEI. The CDR3 sequence is 16 residues long. The CDR3 coding sequence is TGTGCCAGCAGTCGTCGGGGGACAGGGTATAATCAGCCCCAGCATTTT. It is translated as CASSRRGTGYNQPQHF.

This clonotype was found many times. The V call is TRBV12-3 or TRBV12-4, the J call TRBJ1-2; the D is unclear. V lost 6 bases, J lost 2 bases, and 16 bases lay in between. The CDR3 totals 15 residues. In nucleotides, the CDR3 is TGTGCCAGCAGGCCACAGTTGACGGGCAACTATGGCTACACCTTC. Translating gives CASRPQLTGNYGYTF.

This clonotype was picked up many times. The V gene is TRBV28, the J gene TRBJ2-3; 8 positions match TRBD2. The germline CDR1 and CDR2 sequences are MDHEN and SYDVKM. The V gene end was trimmed by 7 bases and the J gene end by 2 bases; junction bases not matched to a gene: 5. The length of the CDR3 is 14 residues. Here the CDR3 reads CASTVAGHTDTQYF. For the CDR3, the DNA is TGTGCCAGCACGGTAGCGGGGCACACAGATACGCAGTATTTT.

The gene calls are TRBV20-1 and TRBJ2-3, with TRBD2 identical over 11 bases. The V gene's germline CDR1 is DFQATT and CDR2 SNEGSKA (reference sequence). The length of the CDR3 is 15 residues. Germline trimming cut 5 bases from V and 2 bases from J; bases unmatched to any gene: 6. CDR3 protein: CSASSGRPTTDTQYF. CDR3 bases: TGCAGTGCTTCTAGCGGGAGGCCGACCACAGATACGCAGTATTTT.

This clonotype was observed at least ten times. The rearrangement joins TRBV18 to TRBJ2-1, with TRBD1 matching 10 bases. V lost 6 bases and J lost 3; bases outside the gene matches: 5. CDR3 size: 15 residues. CDR1 is KGHSH and CDR2 is LQKENI in the germline V gene. CDR3 protein: CASSPGTGDYNEQFF. DNA of the CDR3: TGTGCCAGCTCGCCCGGGACAGGGGACTACAATGAGCAGTTCTTC.

This clonotype occurred many times. J is TRBJ2-5 and V is TRBV11-2; D call uncertain. V was pared by 1 base and J by 1 base, with 10 bases between. The CDR3 has 15 residues. CDR1 and CDR2 (germline): SGHAT, FQNNGV. The CDR3 coding sequence is TGTGCCAGCAGCTTAGGTCCCGACCCCCAAGAGACCCAGTACTTC. Translation: CASSLGPDPQETQYF.

This clonotype was counted ten times or more. The chain uses TRBV7-2 and TRBJ2-7; a weak D match, TRBD1 (5 bases). CDR3 size: 13 residues. Between the trimmed V and J ends, which lost 5 bases and 3 bases, there was a span of 11 bases. In germline, CDR1 is SGHTA, CDR2 FQGNSA. The CDR3: CASSPDRHYEQYF. DNA for the CDR3: TGTGCCAGCAGCCCCGACAGACACTACGAGCAGTACTTC.

V gene TRBV6-1 combines with J gene TRBJ2-5, with a possible D match to TRBD1 (7 bases). This CDR3 is 15 amino acids long. V was trimmed by 3 bases and J by 1 base, leaving 12 bases between them. Germline CDR1 and CDR2: MNHNS and SASEGT. Here the CDR3 DNA reads TGTGCCAGCAGTGAGTGGCAGGGGGGCCAAGAGACCCAGTACTTC. This encodes CASSEWQGGQETQYF.

This clonotype was detected many times. J is TRBJ2-3 and V is TRBV7-2; D unclear. The V and J ends lost 2 bases and 4 bases respectively, with 7 bases between them. Germline V gene sequence: CDR1 SGHTA, CDR2 FQGNSA. This CDR3 contains 13 residues. CDR3 nucleotides: TGTGCCAGCAGCTTATTAGTGGCAGATACGCAGTATTTT. This sequence encodes CASSLLVADTQYF.

Regarding this clonotype: A much larger clone differs by one base, so this may be a read error. The chain joins TRBV6-5 to TRBJ2-1, with D tentatively TRBD2 (5 bases). The CDR3 is made up of 15 amino acids. Trimming left V 0 bases short and J 6 bases short, with 12 bases between. CDR1 is MNHEY, CDR2 SVGAGI, per germline. In DNA, the CDR3 is TGTGCCAGCAGTTACTCGAGGGCAGACCTCAATGAGCAGTTCTTC. Translated, it gives CASSYSRADLNEQFF.

This clonotype has a count of ten or more. V gene TRBV27 combines with J gene TRBJ2-3, with D perhaps given as TRBD1 or TRBD2 (6 bases each). The V and J ends lost 5 bases and 4 bases respectively, with 13 bases between them. Germline CDR1 MNHEY, CDR2 SMNVEV (reference sequence). This CDR3 comprises 14 residues. CDR3 in DNA: TGTGCCAGCAGTCCTATGGGGGGCGCAGATACGCAGTATTTT. It specifies CASSPMGGADTQYF.

This rearrangement joins TRBV19 to TRBJ1-1; 8 nucleotides agree with TRBD1. Germline assignment: CDR1 LNHDA and CDR2 SQIVND (reference sequence). Trimming cost V 6 bases and J 3 bases; bases outside gene matches: 12. The CDR3 contains 16 residues. The CDR3 region has the DNA TGTGCCAGTAGCCCGACAGGGGCCGTCCCGTACACTGAAGCTTTCTTT. Protein sequence: CASSPTGAVPYTEAFF.

This clonotype showed up many times. The chain carries TRBV7-3 and TRBJ2-1; D is ambiguous. The CDR3 covers 13 residues. V lost 5 bases to trimming and J lost 0 bases, with 5 bases between them. Germline V gives CDR1 SGHTA, CDR2 FQGTGA. CDR3 protein: CASSMGSYNEQFF. CDR3 coding DNA: TGTGCCAGCAGCATGGGCTCCTACAATGAGCAGTTCTTC.

The chain uses TRBV29-1 and TRBJ2-5; D is unresolved. The CDR3 is 12 residues long. Germline V CDR1 and CDR2: SQVTM, ANQGSEA. Trimming took 7 bases from V and 4 from J, leaving 13 bases between them. CDR3 protein: CSALQGPETQYF. The CDR3 nucleotides are TGCAGCGCCCTACAAGGACCAGAGACCCAGTACTTC.

This clonotype was detected ten times or more. The chain employs TRBV28 and TRBJ2-2; TRBD1 matches at 7 bases. This CDR3 has 15 residues. Trimming took 2 bases from V and 4 from J; bases not matched to a gene: 4. Looked up from germline, CDR1 is MDHEN and CDR2 is SYDVKM. In nucleotides, the CDR3 is TGTGCCAGCAGTTTAGTAGGGGGCGGCACCGGGGAGCTGTTTTTT. It encodes CASSLVGGGTGELFF.